What follows are 5 T cell receptor beta chains derived from one specimen sequenced in a study of response to subunit inactivated influenza vaccine. TCRdb redid the calling of the RT-PCR reads with MiXCR, one entry per CDR3 protein. This table has about half a million distinct CDR3 sequences, less than 30% appearing once. The sequences come from CD4+ T cells sorted from PBMCs, collected less than 6 days after vaccination. The receptors were sampled from a man in his fifties who received an inactivated influenza vaccine.

This clonotype was counted between two and nine times. V usage is TRBV12-3 or TRBV12-4 and J usage is TRBJ2-7; D is ambiguous. V was trimmed by 2 bases and J by 3 bases, leaving 8 bases between them. The CDR3 is 13 amino acids. DNA of the CDR3: TGTGCCAGCAGTTTATTCCCGGGCTACGAGCAGTACTTC. Its translation is CASSLFPGYEQYF.

This clonotype appeared a few times. This chain uses TRBV10-3 with TRBJ2-3; perhaps TRBD1 as D (6 bases). The germline V and J ends were trimmed by 6 bases and 3 bases, with 13 bases remaining between them. This CDR3 is built from 14 residues. The germline gives CDR1 ENHRY, CDR2 SYGVKD. DNA for the CDR3: TGTGCCATCAGCCAACAGGGCGGGACAGATACGCAGTATTTT. Amino acid sequence: CAISQQGGTDTQYF.

This clonotype was recorded only once. The chain is built from TRBV20-1 and TRBJ2-3; TRBD2 aligns across 8 bases. CDR3 length equals 14 residues. Germline V gene data show CDR1 as DFQATT and CDR2 as SNEGSKA (reference sequence). J was trimmed by 6 bases and V by 5 bases; bases with no gene match: 10. The CDR3 DNA reads TGCAGTGCTGCGGGGGGTAAGAAGTTTGATACGCAGTATTTT. Translating it yields CSAAGGKKFDTQYF.

This clonotype was counted between two and nine times. The chain carries TRBV6-1 and TRBJ2-5; D gene ambiguous. This CDR3 region has 14 residues. Germline values: CDR1 MNHNS, CDR2 SASEGT. V gave up 10 bases and J gave up 7 bases, with 22 bases separating them. DNA of the CDR3: TGTGCCACACGGTCAACCTCATTTCGTGGGACCCAGTACTTC. Translation gives CATRSTSFRGTQYF.

The chain uses TRBV7-8 and TRBJ2-2, with TRBD2 as a possible D gene (5 bases). Germline CDR1 SGHVS, CDR2 FQNEAQ. With 3 bases removed from V and 1 base from J, the gap between germline ends came to 15 bases. The CDR3 loop spans 17 amino acids. The CDR3 region has the DNA TGTGCCAGCAGCTTTTTTACGGGGTCAAAGAACACCGGGGAGCTGTTTTTT. This gives the protein CASSFFTGSKNTGELFF.